These T cell receptor beta chains were read from a single sample in a study of blood T cell repertoires in COVID-19. The repertoire was sequenced with immunoSEQ multiplex PCR; TCRdb's copy has only in-frame clones and lacks some. Of a few hundred thousand clones in the sample, approximately 82% are singletons; the top ten hold 1% to 1.5%. What was sequenced was peripheral blood. All receptors come from a woman in her forties or fifties with acute or convalescent COVID-19. The CDR3 runs from the conserved cysteine through the conserved F or W. D genes are given only for firm matches. Rows give clone size only sometimes, using once, few, many, or a class for an expanded clone.

V gene: TRBV9
D gene: TRBD2
J gene: TRBJ2-1
clone size: .
CDR3 protein: CASSVEPGLAVNEQFF
CDR3 DNA: TGTGCCAGCAGCGTAGAGCCCGGACTAGCGGTCAATGAGCAGTTCTTC

V gene: TRBV6-2/TRBV6-3
D gene: TRBD2
J gene: TRBJ2-1
clone size: once
CDR3 protein: CASSYVPGTSGDYNEQFF
CDR3 DNA: TGTGCCAGCAGTTACGTGCCGGGGACTAGCGGGGACTACAATGAGCAGTTCTTC

V gene: TRBV19
D gene: TRBD1
J gene: TRBJ2-1
clone size: .
CDR3 protein: CASSRGQGANEQFF
CDR3 DNA: TGTGCCAGTAGCAGAGGACAGGGGGCTAATGAGCAGTTCTTC

V gene: TRBV7-9
D gene: .
J gene: TRBJ1-5
clone size: once
CDR3 protein: CASSLIGDSQPQHF
CDR3 DNA: TGTGCCAGCAGCTTGATAGGAGACTCTCAGCCCCAGCATTTT

V gene: TRBV4-3
D gene: TRBD2
J gene: TRBJ2-7
clone size: .
CDR3 protein: CASSRSWTSGTGGGVKQYF
CDR3 DNA: TGCGCCAGCAGCCGTTCTTGGACTAGCGGGACTGGCGGCGGAGTCAAGCAGTACTTC

V gene: TRBV5-5
D gene: .
J gene: TRBJ2-3
clone size: .
CDR3 protein: CASSAGFSTDTQYF
CDR3 DNA: TGTGCCAGCAGCGCGGGTTTCAGCACAGATACGCAGTATTTT

V gene: TRBV18
D gene: .
J gene: TRBJ2-5
clone size: .
CDR3 protein: CASSGGQTETQYF
CDR3 DNA: TGTGCCAGCTCAGGGGGCCAGACGGAGACCCAGTACTTC

V gene: TRBV5-1
D gene: TRBD2
J gene: TRBJ2-1
clone size: .
CDR3 protein: CASSYSGASSYNEQFF
CDR3 DNA: TGCGCCAGCAGTTATAGCGGGGCGAGCTCCTACAATGAGCAGTTCTTC

V gene: TRBV13
D gene: TRBD1
J gene: TRBJ1-1
clone size: once
CDR3 protein: CASSIGQGTEAFF
CDR3 DNA: TGTGCCAGCAGCATAGGACAGGGCACTGAAGCTTTCTTT

V gene: TRBV21-1
D gene: .
J gene: TRBJ1-1
clone size: .
CDR3 protein: CASSKGPLKGPGDTEAFF
CDR3 DNA: TGTGCCAGCAGCAAAGGACCCCTGAAGGGTCCGGGGGACACTGAAGCTTTCTTT

V gene: TRBV7-3
D gene: .
J gene: TRBJ1-1
clone size: .
CDR3 protein: CASSRQKNTEAFF
CDR3 DNA: TGTGCCAGCAGCAGACAGAAGAACACTGAAGCTTTCTTT

V gene: TRBV13
D gene: TRBD2
J gene: TRBJ2-1
clone size: .
CDR3 protein: CASSTRTSGGHSYNEQFF
CDR3 DNA: TGTGCCAGCAGCACCCGGACTAGCGGGGGTCATTCCTACAATGAGCAGTTCTTC

V gene: TRBV19
D gene: .
J gene: TRBJ2-4
clone size: .
CDR3 protein: CASSPRDGGVPKNIQYF
CDR3 DNA: TGTGCCAGTAGTCCGCGGGACGGCGGGGTCCCCAAAAACATTCAGTACTTC

V gene: TRBV19
D gene: TRBD1
J gene: TRBJ2-1
clone size: .
CDR3 protein: CASRDRVLYNEQFF
CDR3 DNA: TGTGCCAGTAGGGACAGGGTCTTATACAATGAGCAGTTCTTC

V gene: TRBV4-2
D gene: .
J gene: TRBJ1-5
clone size: .
CDR3 protein: CASSQDGRGNQPQHF
CDR3 DNA: TGTGCCAGCAGCCAAGATGGGAGGGGCAATCAGCCCCAGCATTTT

V gene: TRBV6-5
D gene: TRBD1
J gene: TRBJ2-7
clone size: once
CDR3 protein: CASGQGDYEQYF
CDR3 DNA: TGTGCCAGTGGACAGGGAGACTACGAGCAGTACTTC

V gene: TRBV19
D gene: TRBD1
J gene: TRBJ1-6
clone size: few
CDR3 protein: CASTTGVSPLHF
CDR3 DNA: TGTGCCAGTACCACAGGGGTCTCACCCCTCCACTTT

V gene: TRBV5-1
D gene: TRBD1
J gene: TRBJ2-1
clone size: .
CDR3 protein: CASSSGQGNYNEQFF
CDR3 DNA: TGCGCCAGCAGCTCGGGACAGGGGAACTACAATGAGCAGTTCTTC

V gene: TRBV5-6
D gene: .
J gene: TRBJ2-5
clone size: .
CDR3 protein: CASSREPFQETQYF
CDR3 DNA: TGTGCCAGCAGCCGGGAGCCCTTCCAAGAGACCCAGTACTTC

V gene: TRBV5-4
D gene: TRBD1
J gene: TRBJ2-7
clone size: .
CDR3 protein: CASRETGGITYEQYF
CDR3 DNA: TGTGCCAGCAGAGAGACAGGGGGTATCACCTACGAGCAGTACTTC

V gene: TRBV5-8
D gene: TRBD1
J gene: TRBJ1-5
clone size: .
CDR3 protein: CASSPPRGRYGNQPQHF
CDR3 DNA: TGTGCCAGCAGCCCCCCCAGGGGGAGATATGGCAATCAGCCCCAGCATTTT

V gene: TRBV20-1
D gene: TRBD2
J gene: TRBJ2-1
clone size: once
CDR3 protein: CSASRTSGSLSYNEQFF
CDR3 DNA: TGCAGTGCTAGTCGGACTAGCGGGTCCCTCTCCTACAATGAGCAGTTCTTC

V gene: TRBV18
D gene: TRBD1
J gene: TRBJ1-1
clone size: .
CDR3 protein: CASSTRQGPDEAFF
CDR3 DNA: TGTGCCAGCTCAACCAGACAGGGTCCGGATGAAGCTTTCTTT

V gene: TRBV5-1
D gene: TRBD1
J gene: TRBJ1-2
clone size: .
CDR3 protein: CASSETGGSFGYTF
CDR3 DNA: TGCGCCAGCAGCGAAACAGGGGGCAGTTTTGGCTACACCTTC